This TCR beta chain derives from a study of response to subunit inactivated influenza vaccine. Overall study results and limits: Few additional T cells are recruited per seasonal influenza vaccination, authors suggested.

In its sample, this clonotype was seen a few times. Its antigen is still unknown. Germline V lookup: CDR1 MNHNS, CDR2 SASEGT. V trimming: 6 bases; J trimming: 7 bases; junction bases outside the gene matches: 5. This CDR3 has 14 amino acids. In TCRdb, the RT-PCR reads were re-called with MiXCR into one record per CDR3 protein. The table shows around 300,000 distinct CDR3 sequences, with about 20% occurring only once. Here the sequenced sample was PBMCs from blood, taken approximately 20 months after vaccination. This receptor was taken from a man aged 45-69 years who received an inactivated influenza vaccine. The chain employs TRBV6-1 and TRBJ1-6; 8 bases fit TRBD1. The CDR3 nucleotides read TGTGCCAGCAGCATGGACAGGGTCAATTCACCCCTCCACTTT. It yields the protein CASSMDRVNSPLHF.